This T cell receptor (beta chain) was recorded in a study of CD8+ T cells in alopecia areata. Study information: A 6-month period off drug followed tofacitinib, which lasted 6 to 18 months.

This CDR3 has 12 amino acids. Germline lookup yields CDR1 MDHEN and CDR2 SYDVKM. V lost 5 bases to trimming and J lost 6 bases, with 10 bases between them. Comment on this clone: Its antigen is unidentified.

Collected material from alopecia areata patients comprised lesional scalp punch biopsies and peripheral blood. Findings and caveats of the study: There were also resident alphabeta T cells of normal skin sequenced in scalp samples. Scalp lesions, especially in alopecia totalis/universalis, had higher clonality than normal scalp.

Sequencing templates came from extracted RNA that was reverse transcribed into cDNA. Clones were read by immunoSEQ multiplex PCR, and TCRdb kept only the in-frame ones, dropping some. The sample gives about 12,000 clones, about 60% of which show up once; roughly an eighth is in the top ten. The sequencing sample was made of skin. This rearrangement joins TRBV28 to TRBJ1-1, with D possibly matching TRBD1 (5 bases). This sequence was found in a human donor with alopecia areata. CDR3 sequence (DNA): TGTGCCAGCAGTCGACAGCCCCCTGAAGCTTTCTTT. Translation gives CASSRQPPEAFF. Drawing the rest from reference TRBV28 and TRBJ1-1, the complete variable domain is DVKVTQSSRYLVKRTGEKVFLECVQDMDHENMFWYRQDPGLGLRLIYFSYDVKMKEKGDIPEGYSVSREKKERFSLILESASTNQTSMYLCASSRQPPEAFFGQGTRLTVV.